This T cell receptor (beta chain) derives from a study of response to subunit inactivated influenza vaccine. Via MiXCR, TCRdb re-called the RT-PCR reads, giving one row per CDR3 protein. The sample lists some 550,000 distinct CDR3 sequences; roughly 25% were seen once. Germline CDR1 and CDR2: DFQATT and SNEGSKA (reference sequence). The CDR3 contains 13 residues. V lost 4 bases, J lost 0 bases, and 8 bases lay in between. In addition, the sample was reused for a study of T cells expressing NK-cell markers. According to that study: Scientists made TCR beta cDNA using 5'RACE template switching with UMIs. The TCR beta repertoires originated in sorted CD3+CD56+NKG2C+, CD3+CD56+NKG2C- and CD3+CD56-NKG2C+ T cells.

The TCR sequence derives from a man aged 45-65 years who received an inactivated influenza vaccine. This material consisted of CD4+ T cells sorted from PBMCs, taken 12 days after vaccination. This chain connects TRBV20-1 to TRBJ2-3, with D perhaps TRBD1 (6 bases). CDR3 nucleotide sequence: TGCAGTGCTAAAGGACAGAGCACAGATACGCAGTATTTT. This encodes CSAKGQSTDTQYF.